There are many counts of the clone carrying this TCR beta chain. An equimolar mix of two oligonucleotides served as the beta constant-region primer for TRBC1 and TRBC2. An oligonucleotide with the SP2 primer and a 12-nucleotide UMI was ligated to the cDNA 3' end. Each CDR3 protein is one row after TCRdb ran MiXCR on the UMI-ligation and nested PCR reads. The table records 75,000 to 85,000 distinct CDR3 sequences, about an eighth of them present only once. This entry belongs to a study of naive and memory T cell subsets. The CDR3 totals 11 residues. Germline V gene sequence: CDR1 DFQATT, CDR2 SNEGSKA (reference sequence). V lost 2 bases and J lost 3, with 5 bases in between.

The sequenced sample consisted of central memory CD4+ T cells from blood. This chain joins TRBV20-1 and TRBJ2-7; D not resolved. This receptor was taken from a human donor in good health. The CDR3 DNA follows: TGCAGTGCTAGACATAGCTACGAGCAGTACTTC. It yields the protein CSARHSYEQYF.